The clone carrying this T cell receptor beta chain showed up many times. The CDR3 sequence is 15 residues long. Germline CDR1 reads MNHEY; CDR2 reads SVGEGT. V lost 5 bases to trimming and J lost 3 bases, with 14 bases between them. The data derive from a study of T cell repertoires in cytomegalovirus infection. Study information: Both CMV infection and a matching HLA type were indicated by public TCR beta signatures.

A single record per CDR3 protein comes from TCRdb applying MiXCR to the reads. The table lists roughly 600,000 distinct CDR3 sequences, 24% of them singletons, with under 8.5% in the top ten. The sequenced sample was CD8+ T cells from PBMCs. The clonotype comes from a human donor in good health (CMV status not recorded). Some clones in this sample may be carry-over from other donors' samples. J is TRBJ2-1 and V is TRBV6-2 or TRBV6-3; D is perhaps TRBD2 (6 bases). The CDR3: CASSLLAEDYNEQFF. DNA for the CDR3: TGTGCCAGCAGTCTTTTAGCGGAGGACTACAATGAGCAGTTCTTC.